The present TCR beta chain was sequenced within a study of blood T cell repertoires in COVID-19. For the study at large: COVID-19 samples, acute and convalescent, were from the United States, Italy and Spain.

Repertoires were generated with immunoSEQ multiplex PCR, while TCRdb's copy carries only in-frame clones and drops some. Of over 120,000 clones listed, 85% to 90% are singletons. The sequencing sample was made of peripheral blood. The TCR comes from a man aged 50-60 years who had recovered from COVID-19.

The CDR3 sequence: CAISGGGNYGYTF. The CDR3 region has the DNA TGTGCCATCAGTGGTGGAGGGAACTATGGCTACACCTTC. V gene TRBV10-3 combines with J gene TRBJ1-2; D not resolved. Germline values: CDR1 ENHRY, CDR2 SYGVKD. The V and J ends lost 4 bases and 2 bases respectively, with 8 bases between them. The CDR3 length is 13 residues.